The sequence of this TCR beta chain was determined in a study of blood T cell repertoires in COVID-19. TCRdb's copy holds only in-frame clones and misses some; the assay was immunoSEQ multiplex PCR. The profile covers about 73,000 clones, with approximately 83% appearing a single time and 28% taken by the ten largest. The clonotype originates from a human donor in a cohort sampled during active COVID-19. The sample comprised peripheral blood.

CDR3 DNA: TGTGCCAGCAGTGAAGTACAGGGAGAGACCCAGTACTTC. Translation: CASSEVQGETQYF. The chain combines TRBV2 with TRBJ2-5; D is perhaps TRBD1 (6 bases). This CDR3 spans 13 amino acids. CDR1 and CDR2 (germline): SNHLY, FYNNEI. V gave up 1 base and J gave up 4 bases, with 7 bases separating them.